These T cell receptor beta chains were read from a single sample in a study of glioma-infiltrating T cells. A single record per CDR3 protein comes from TCRdb applying MiXCR to the multiplex PCR reads. The sample lists around 140,000 distinct CDR3 sequences, about two fifths seen once, with more than 15% in the top ten. Input material: glioma tissue, nonneoplastic brain tissue, or PBMCs (not recorded which). The receptors stem from a human donor with low-grade glioma or glioblastoma, undergoing nonglioma brain surgery, or in good health (not recorded which). Each CDR3 is given with its conserved first and last residue. A D gene is named only where the DNA matches it firmly. Rows may omit the clone size; those that give it use once, few, many or a size class.

>TRBD2|few|TRBV6-2/TRBV6-3|TRBJ2-1
TGTGCCAGCAGGTCTCCGCGGGGGGGCTTAAATGAGCAGTTCTTC
CASRSPRGGLNEQFF
>NA|NA|TRBV2|TRBJ2-3
TGTGCCAGCAGTGAGAGGACGGGGCAGACGGATACGCAGTATTTT
CASSERTGQTDTQYF
>NA|once|TRBV20-1|TRBJ2-1
TGCAGTGCTAGAGATCTAGAAGCGGGCACCTCCTACAATGAGCAGTTCTTC
CSARDLEAGTSYNEQFF
>TRBD1|few|TRBV6-2/TRBV6-3|TRBJ1-1
TGTGCCAGCAGTCCGGACAGGGAAGATGAAGCTTTCTTT
CASSPDREDEAFF
>NA|NA|TRBV12-3/TRBV12-4|TRBJ1-2
TGTGCCAGCAGTTTGGACAGACCCAACTATGGCTACACCTTC
CASSLDRPNYGYTF
>NA|NA|TRBV29-1|TRBJ1-1
TGCAGCGTTGATAGGGGGAGCACTGAAGCTTTCTTT
CSVDRGSTEAFF
>NA|few|TRBV10-3|TRBJ2-5
TGTGCCATCAGTGAGTCTAGGAACCAAGAGACCCAGTACTTC
CAISESRNQETQYF
>NA|NA|TRBV10-2|TRBJ1-6
TGTGCCTCTAATACGGGGCAGGATAATTCACCCCTCCACTTT
CASNTGQDNSPLHF
>NA|NA|TRBV19|TRBJ1-4
TGTGCCAGTGCGATTCGAGGGGCGGATGAAAAACTGTTTTTT
CASAIRGADEKLFF
>TRBD2|NA|TRBV12-3/TRBV12-4|TRBJ2-3
TGTGCCAGCAGTTTAGGAAGGACTAGGCAGTCGACAGATACGCAGTATTTT
CASSLGRTRQSTDTQYF
>NA|NA|TRBV20-1|TRBJ2-4
TGCAGTGCTAGGGGGGGCGGGGGACTAGCCAAAAACATTCAGTACTTC
CSARGGGGLAKNIQYF